This is a list of T cell receptor beta chains from one sample in a study of regulatory T cells in long-lasting Graves disease. TCRdb itself ran the multiplex PCR reads through MiXCR, one entry per CDR3 protein. Of 500,000 or so distinct CDR3 sequences in the sample, roughly 17% were seen once. This same sample was also part of a study on T cells in Graves' hyperthyroidism and ophthalmopathy.

The specimen was peripheral blood mononuclear cells (PBMCs), collected at new diagnosis, from a patient treated with antithyroid drugs. Receptor source: a man in his forties or fifties with Graves disease. CDR3s include the opening cysteine and the closing phenylalanine or tryptophan. D genes are given only for firm matches. The listing skips clone size in some rows; elsewhere it reads once, few, many or a size class.

v_call	clone_size	d_call	j_call	cdr3_nt	cdr3_aa
TRBV7-8	many	TRBD2	TRBJ2-3	TGTGCCAGCAGCACCCGGACTAGCGGGAGGTCAGATACGCAGTATTTT	CASSTRTSGRSDTQYF
TRBV3-1	many	TRBD2	TRBJ2-2	TGTGCCAGCAGCCAGACTAGCGGGAGGGCCGGGGAGCTGTTTTTT	CASSQTSGRAGELFF
TRBV7-8	few	TRBD2	TRBJ2-7	TGTGCCAGCAGCTTAGGTTCCCCGGGACTAGGAGATGACGAGCAGTACTTC	CASSLGSPGLGDDEQYF
TRBV7-3	many	TRBD1	TRBJ2-1	TGTGCCAGCAGCCCAGCCGGGACAGGGGGCGGGGGTGAGCAGTTCTTC	CASSPAGTGGGGEQFF
TRBV4-1	few	NA	TRBJ1-1	TGCGCCAGCAGCCAAGATCCTGGAAGAGGGAACACTGAAGCTTTCTTT	CASSQDPGRGNTEAFF
TRBV5-8	many	NA	TRBJ1-5	TGTGCCAGCAGCTTGGCACGGTTTTATGACTCCCAAGATCAGCCCCAGCATTTT	CASSLARFYDSQDQPQHF
TRBV7-3	few	NA	TRBJ2-3	TGTGCCAGCAGCACCGGACCGGCAGATACGCAGTATTTT	CASSTGPADTQYF
TRBV28	many	TRBD1	TRBJ2-5	TGTGCCAGCAGGTACCGGGACAGACAAGAGACCCAGTACTTC	CASRYRDRQETQYF
TRBV20-1	NA	NA	TRBJ2-5	TGCAGTGCTAGGATTCCGGCGGAGACCCAGTACTTC	CSARIPAETQYF
TRBV27	many	TRBD2	TRBJ2-7	TGTGCCACCACTGGACCGCGGGGGGGGTCTAGGTACGAGCAGTACTTC	CATTGPRGGSRYEQYF
TRBV6-1	many	NA	TRBJ1-1	TGTGCCAGCTATAGAGGCTTACGCCAGCATGGGACTGAAGCTTTCTTT	CASYRGLRQHGTEAFF
TRBV28	many	TRBD1	TRBJ2-7	TGTGCCAGCAGATACAGGGGGGACTTGTGGGAGCAGTACTTC	CASRYRGDLWEQYF
TRBV28	NA	NA	TRBJ2-5	TGTGCCAGCAGCTTGTGGGCCGCGGTGGAGACCCAGTACTTC	CASSLWAAVETQYF
TRBV28	many	TRBD1	TRBJ2-2	TGTGCCAGCAGTTTGAAGGGACAGGGGGTGAGCGGGGAGCTGTTTTTT	CASSLKGQGVSGELFF
TRBV28	many	TRBD2	TRBJ2-7	TGTGCCAGCAGCACACTTGGGGGGGGACTAGCTACCTACGAGCAGTACTTC	CASSTLGGGLATYEQYF
TRBV20-1	NA	TRBD2	TRBJ2-7	TGCAGTGCTAGAGAGGTAGCGGGAGGGTCCTACGAGCAGTACTTC	CSAREVAGGSYEQYF
TRBV5-5	NA	NA	TRBJ1-1	TGTGCCAGCAGCTTGCGGGGACCCGGGGTAAGCACTGAAGCTTTCTTT	CASSLRGPGVSTEAFF
TRBV20-1	few	TRBD2	TRBJ2-1	TGCAGTGCTAGTGGTCGACTAGCGGTCTCCTACGATGAGCAGTTCTTC	CSASGRLAVSYDEQFF
TRBV27	few	NA	TRBJ1-2	TGTGCCAGCAGTCCGTTTCAGGCTAACTATGGCTACACCTTC	CASSPFQANYGYTF
TRBV5-1	many	TRBD1	TRBJ2-7	TGCGCCAGCAGCGGGGGGACAGGGTCCCGGGGCTACGAGCAGTACTTC	CASSGGTGSRGYEQYF
TRBV19	NA	TRBD2	TRBJ2-1	TGTGCCAGTAGGTTAAAGGCACTAGCGGGAGGGCCAGGTCGCTACAATGAGCAGTTCTTC	CASRLKALAGGPGRYNEQFF
TRBV20-1	many	NA	TRBJ2-1	TGCAGTGCTATAACAGGGAAACCCTACAATGAGCAGTTCTTC	CSAITGKPYNEQFF
TRBV11-2	few	TRBD1	TRBJ2-7	TGTGCCAGCAGCCGGGCGCGACAGGGGTCCTACGAGCAGTACTTC	CASSRARQGSYEQYF
TRBV11-3	many	NA	TRBJ2-1	TGTGCCAGCAGCTTGACGGTACTAAATGAGCAGTTCTTC	CASSLTVLNEQFF
TRBV28	few	TRBD1	TRBJ1-2	TGTGCCAGCAGTCCCCAATGGGACAGGGTTTATGGCTACACCTTC	CASSPQWDRVYGYTF
TRBV3-1	many	NA	TRBJ2-7	TGTGCCAGCTCGAGGGGCCCCGAGCAGTACTTC	CASSRGPEQYF
TRBV3-1	many	TRBD2	TRBJ2-1	TGTGCCAGCAGCCGCGGATCCACTAGCGGGGGCTACAATGAGCAGTTCTTC	CASSRGSTSGGYNEQFF
TRBV15	many	NA	TRBJ2-7	TGTGCCACCAGCATCCCTGAGGGTACCTACGAGCAGTACTTC	CATSIPEGTYEQYF
TRBV10-3	NA	NA	TRBJ1-5	TGTGCCATCACCGGACAGCTTAATCAGCCCCAGCATTTT	CAITGQLNQPQHF
TRBV6-1	NA	NA	TRBJ2-3	TGTGCCAGCAGCCCGGGGTGGGGGGGCACAGATACGCAGTATTTT	CASSPGWGGTDTQYF
TRBV7-9	many	NA	TRBJ2-3	TGTGCCAGCCCGACAGGCACTAGCACAGATACGCAGTATTTT	CASPTGTSTDTQYF
TRBV9	NA	NA	TRBJ1-2	TGTGCCAGCAGCGTAGGGCTGGTGCTAAATCCTAACTATGGCTACACCTTC	CASSVGLVLNPNYGYTF
TRBV2	many	NA	TRBJ2-5	TGTGCCAGCAGTGAAGACAGTTACCAAGAGACCCAGTACTTC	CASSEDSYQETQYF
TRBV2	many	TRBD2	TRBJ2-1	TGTGCCAGCAGCGCAACTAGCGGGCCATACAATGAGCAGTTCTTC	CASSATSGPYNEQFF
TRBV30	many	NA	TRBJ2-7	TGTGCCTGGAGTGGAGGATTCTCCTACGAGCAGTACTTC	CAWSGGFSYEQYF
TRBV13	many	NA	TRBJ2-7	TGTGCCAGCAGCGCTCCAACTCGGGGGCTCGGGTACGAGCAGTACTTC	CASSAPTRGLGYEQYF
TRBV28	NA	NA	TRBJ2-1	TGTGCCAGCACCTCCCCCCCAGCGGGTGAGCAGTTCTTC	CASTSPPAGEQFF
TRBV30	many	TRBD1	TRBJ1-1	TGTGCCTGGAGAGCGGACAGGGCTAACACTGAAGCTTTCTTT	CAWRADRANTEAFF
TRBV29-1	few	TRBD2	TRBJ2-7	TGCAGCGTTGAAGGGACTAGCGGGAGAAGCCACGAGCAGTACTTC	CSVEGTSGRSHEQYF
TRBV20-1	many	TRBD2	TRBJ2-7	TGCAGTGCTAGAGCCCAGCGGGAGGGCTACGAGCAGTACTTC	CSARAQREGYEQYF
TRBV7-2	many	NA	TRBJ2-7	TGTGCCAGCAGCCTTGAGGGGGAGGCCTACGAGCAGTACTTC	CASSLEGEAYEQYF
TRBV19	NA	NA	TRBJ1-1	TGTGCCAGTAACCTCCAACCGAACACTGAAGCTTTCTTT	CASNLQPNTEAFF
TRBV6-5	few	NA	TRBJ1-5	TGTGCCAGCAGATACACAGGGAGTACCAATCAGCCCCAGCATTTT	CASRYTGSTNQPQHF
TRBV6-2/TRBV6-3	many	TRBD1	TRBJ2-7	TGTGCCAGCAGCGAACCGGGACAGGGGGCCGGGGAGCAGTACTTC	CASSEPGQGAGEQYF
TRBV11-1	NA	TRBD2	TRBJ2-1	TGTGCCAGCAGCACCACGACTAGCGGGCCAAACAATGAGCAGTTCTTC	CASSTTTSGPNNEQFF
TRBV28	NA	TRBD2	TRBJ2-4	TGTGCCAGCAGTCCACCGGGGGGCAAAAACATTCAGTACTTC	CASSPPGGKNIQYF
TRBV4-1	few	TRBD2	TRBJ2-5	TGCGCCAGCAGCCAAGGGTCGGGAGGGAATAAAGAGACCCAGTACTTC	CASSQGSGGNKETQYF
TRBV6-1	NA	NA	TRBJ2-7	TGTGCCAGCAGTGTTTCGGGTGGGGGGGCGCAAGGGTACGAGCAGTACTTC	CASSVSGGGAQGYEQYF
TRBV30	many	TRBD2	TRBJ2-5	TGTGCCTGGAGCGGGGGGGGACGCTCCCAAGAGACCCAGTACTTC	CAWSGGGRSQETQYF
TRBV7-3	many	NA	TRBJ2-3	TGTGCCAGCAGCTTCGGGTCGGATACGCAGTATTTT	CASSFGSDTQYF
TRBV20-1	many	NA	TRBJ1-6	TGCAGTGCTAGAGATTCCGGTTCACCCCTCCACTTT	CSARDSGSPLHF